This record looks at one T cell receptor (beta chain) sequence and its context. The conserved final phenylalanine or tryptophan is absent from the CDR3, which likely points to a read error. This entry is derived from a study of tumor and adjacent non-tumor tissue in lung cancer. Three rounds of nested PCR, following a modified ARM-PCR protocol, produced the TCRbeta library. TCRdb processed the multiplex PCR reads anew with MiXCR; each CDR3 protein has one entry. The sample carries approximately 77,000 distinct CDR3 sequences, approximately 78% recorded once. This CDR3 comprises 13 residues. The V gene's germline CDR1 is DFQATT and CDR2 SNEGSKA (reference sequence). RNA was extracted from bulk tissue without any cell sorting. The normal lung tissue was taken more than 3 cm from the tumor edge. Chemotherapy-naive patients with new lung cancer underwent thoracic surgery in China, August–late 2014.

The source material was distant non-tumor lung tissue. This clonotype was sampled from a man between 60 and 75 years old with non-small cell lung cancer. The chain couples TRBV20-1 to TRBJ1-6; weak D call: TRBD1 (5 bases). The CDR3, as DNA: TGCATTGCTAGACAGTTCTATAATTCACCCCTCCACTCT. This encodes CIARQFYNSPLHS.